This TCR beta chain is from a study of CD8 T cells in Susac syndrome. It was with random hexamers that roughly 0.45 to 1 ug RNA was reverse transcribed. TCRdb reprocessed the immunoSEQ multiplex PCR reads via MiXCR and lists one record per CDR3 protein. Altogether roughly 180,000 distinct CDR3 sequences are present, around 94% being singletons, with the ten largest covering 0.099%. V was pared by 5 bases and J by 8 bases, with 9 bases of the junction left unmatched. In germline, CDR1 is DFQATT, CDR2 SNEGSKA (reference sequence). There are 14 residues in the CDR3. Sequenced sample: CD4+ T cells from PBMCs. The receptor was isolated from a human donor with Susac syndrome. The genes are TRBV20-1 and TRBJ1-6; 7 bases map to TRBD1. This chain's CDR3 is CSALPGTEDSPLHF. Written as DNA, the CDR3 is TGCAGTGCTCTACCCGGGACAGAAGATTCACCCCTCCACTTT.